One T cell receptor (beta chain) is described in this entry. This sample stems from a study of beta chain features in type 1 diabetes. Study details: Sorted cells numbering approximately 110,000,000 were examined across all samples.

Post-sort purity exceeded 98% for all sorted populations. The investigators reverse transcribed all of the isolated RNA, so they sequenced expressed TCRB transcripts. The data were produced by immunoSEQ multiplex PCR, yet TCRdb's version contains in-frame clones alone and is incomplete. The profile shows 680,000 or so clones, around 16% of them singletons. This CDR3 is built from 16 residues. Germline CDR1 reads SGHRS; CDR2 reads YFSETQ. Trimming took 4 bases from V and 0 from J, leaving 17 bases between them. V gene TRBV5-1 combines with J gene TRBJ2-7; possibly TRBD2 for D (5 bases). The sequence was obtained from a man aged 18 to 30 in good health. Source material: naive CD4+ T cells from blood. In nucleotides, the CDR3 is TGCGCCAGCAGCCTGGAGGCGAGGTCAAGCTCCTACGAGCAGTACTTC. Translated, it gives CASSLEARSSSYEQYF.